The 19 T cell receptor beta chains presented below share a single source sample, sequenced in a study of blood T cells in healthy people across ages. For the second PCR, which ran for 7 to 11 cycles, a sample-barcoded 5' primer and a J-beta primer mix were used. TCRdb analysed the 5' RACE reads with MiXCR anew, one entry per CDR3 protein. The data hold about 570,000 distinct CDR3 sequences, with roughly a quarter observed a single time. The sequenced material came from blood. These TCRs come from a woman between 65 and 79 years old in good health.

This sequence joins TRBV19 and TRBJ2-5; no clear D. CDR3 length: 13 amino acids. The germline V and J ends were trimmed by 10 bases and 4 bases, with 16 bases remaining between them. From germline, CDR1 is LNHDA and CDR2 SQIVND (reference sequence). CDR3 DNA: TGTGCCACCACGAAGAACCCCCTAGAGACCCAGTACTTC. It translates to CATTKNPLETQYF.

The V and J genes are TRBV5-1 and TRBJ1-1; TRBD1 might be the D (5 bases). V lost 3 bases to trimming and J lost 7 bases, with 16 bases between them. Germline V gene data show CDR1 as SGHRS and CDR2 as YFSETQ. The CDR3 spans 14 residues. CDR3 coding DNA: TGCGCCAGCAGCTCGTTACCTGGGGACGGTGAAGCTTTCTTT. Its protein is CASSSLPGDGEAFF.

The chain combines TRBV7-9 with TRBJ2-3; 7 bases line up with TRBD2. The CDR3 extends over 13 amino acids. In germline, CDR1 is SEHNR, CDR2 FQNEAQ (reference sequence). The ends lost 11 bases at V and 3 bases at J; junction bases unmatched: 8. The CDR3 loop reads CARSGLKTDTQYF. CDR3 in DNA: TGTGCCCGCTCGGGACTAAAAACAGATACGCAGTATTTT.

This chain connects TRBV20-1 to TRBJ1-1, with TRBD1 matching over 8 bases. The CDR3 spans 14 residues. The germline V gene encodes CDR1 DFQATT and CDR2 SNEGSKA (reference sequence). V dropped 3 bases and J dropped 1; count of bases not matched to a gene: 4. CDR3 region: CSASPGTGNTEAFF. CDR3 bases: TGCAGTGCTAGTCCCGGGACAGGGAACACTGAAGCTTTCTTT.

This clonotype was picked up a small number of times. The rearrangement uses TRBV20-1 and TRBJ2-3, with D possibly matching TRBD1 (6 bases). The ends were cut back, 5 bases at V and 2 bases at J, with 11 bases in the middle. The CDR3 spans 13 residues. The germline CDR1 and CDR2 sequences are DFQATT and SNEGSKA (reference sequence). The CDR3 protein is CSAPRTVTDTQYF. Here the CDR3 DNA reads TGCAGTGCTCCCCGGACAGTCACAGATACGCAGTATTTT.

The gene calls are TRBV7-2 and TRBJ2-3; 8 bases are a match to TRBD2. Trimming took 2 bases from V and 7 from J; bases not matched to a gene: 8. Germline loops: CDR1 SGHTA, CDR2 FQGNSA. This CDR3 comprises 15 residues. CDR3 in DNA: TGTGCCAGCAGCTTAATACGGGGGGGTTCGTATACGCAGTATTTT. As protein: CASSLIRGGSYTQYF.

The chain has TRBV20-1 and TRBJ1-4; 9 bases fit TRBD1. Germline CDR1 DFQATT, CDR2 SNEGSKA (reference sequence). The trim removed 6 bases at V and 6 bases at J, leaving 5 bases unmatched. The CDR3 totals 13 residues. The CDR3 spells CSARDRAYEKLFF. The CDR3 DNA sequence: TGCAGTGCCCGGGACAGGGCCTATGAAAAACTGTTTTTT.

The chain links TRBV5-1 to TRBJ2-5; 10 bases fit TRBD2. The junction had 15 bases not matched to a gene; V was cut back by 2 bases and J by 2 bases. CDR1 is SGHRS, CDR2 YFSETQ, per germline. The CDR3 covers 19 residues. This CDR3 reads CASSFGLTLAGGLQETQYF. The CDR3 coding sequence is TGCGCCAGCAGCTTCGGCCTTACCTTAGCGGGGGGCTTACAAGAGACCCAGTACTTC.

The V call is TRBV9, the J call TRBJ2-3, with 7 bases fitting TRBD1. Trimming took 5 bases from V and 4 from J; bases not matched to a gene: 13. The CDR3 has 16 residues. Germline CDR1 SGDLS, CDR2 YYNGEE. The CDR3 loop reads CASSDLQGNGADTQYF. CDR3 coding DNA: TGTGCCAGCAGTGACCTACAGGGGAATGGAGCAGATACGCAGTATTTT.

J is TRBJ1-3 and V is TRBV20-1, with a weak D call TRBD1 (5 bases). The CDR3 extends over 13 amino acids. Trimming cost V 6 bases and J 2 bases, with 11 bases left between them. Germline CDR1 and CDR2: DFQATT and SNEGSKA (reference sequence). As DNA, the CDR3 is TGCAGTGCGGACCCGGGACCTGGAAACACCATATATTTT. This encodes CSADPGPGNTIYF.

The gene calls are TRBV4-3 and TRBJ2-5; TRBD2 might be the D (5 bases). The CDR3 has 14 residues. The V end lost 4 bases, the J end lost 3 bases, and 12 bases lay between the germline ends. CDR1 is LGHNA, CDR2 YSLEER, per germline. This chain's CDR3 is CASSLGVGEETQYF. The CDR3, as DNA: TGCGCCAGCAGCCTCGGAGTCGGGGAAGAGACCCAGTACTTC.

This chain uses TRBV9 with TRBJ2-5; 7 bases line up with TRBD2. The J segment lost 4 bases and the V segment lost 1 base, leaving 10 bases of the junction unmatched. Germline CDR1 and CDR2: SGDLS and YYNGEE. The CDR3 spans 16 residues. CDR3 DNA sequence: TGTGCCAGCAGCGTATCCCAAGTAGCGGGTGGAGAGACCCAGTACTTC. Protein sequence: CASSVSQVAGGETQYF.

The table lists this clonotype with a few counts. This chain joins TRBV7-2 and TRBJ2-5; maybe TRBD2 (6 bases). The CDR3 has 14 amino acids. Trimming removed 7 bases at V and 2 bases at J, with 14 bases between. CDR1 is SGHTA and CDR2 is FQGNSA in the germline V gene. In nucleotides, the CDR3 is TGTGCCAGCAACTTCCCCGGGACTCAAGAGACCCAGTACTTC. Residues: CASNFPGTQETQYF.

This clonotype was observed once. This chain connects TRBV7-3 to TRBJ1-1; the D gene is possibly TRBD1 (6 bases). The ends were cut back, 4 bases at V and 0 bases at J, with 15 bases in the middle. This CDR3 has 16 residues. The germline V gene has CDR1 SGHTA and CDR2 FQGTGA. The chain's CDR3 is CASSSYRDTMNTEAFF. The CDR3 region has the DNA TGTGCCAGCAGCTCGTACCGGGACACGATGAACACTGAAGCTTTCTTT.

This clonotype was seen more than once but under ten times. The chain carries TRBV6-5 and TRBJ2-5; 8 bases match TRBD1. The DNA end is more similar to TRBJ2-7, so the J call may be wrong. The CDR3 contains 15 residues. Per the germline V gene, CDR1 is MNHEY and CDR2 is SVGAGI. The chain's CDR3 is CASSSRGRGLYEQYF. The CDR3 bases are TGTGCCAGCAGCTCTCGGGGCAGGGGGCTCTACGAGCAGTACTTC.

This clonotype was recorded a few times. V is TRBV5-1 and J is TRBJ1-2, with 7 nucleotides matching TRBD1. Germline CDR1 reads SGHRS; CDR2 reads YFSETQ. The CDR3 has 14 residues. The V and J ends lost 0 bases and 6 bases, in that order; junction bases with no gene match: 5. In DNA form, the CDR3 reads TGCGCCAGCAGCTTGGACAGGGGAACAGATGGCTACACCTTC. This codes for CASSLDRGTDGYTF.

This clonotype showed up just a few times. The gene calls are TRBV4-2 and TRBJ1-4; D is uncertain. V shed 0 bases and J shed 5 bases, with 16 bases lying between them. CDR1 LGHNA and CDR2 YNFKEQ come from the germline V gene. There are 17 residues in the CDR3. Written as DNA, the CDR3 is TGTGCCAGCAGCCAAGATACAACCAGGCGAATAAATGAAAAACTGTTTTTT. Translation gives CASSQDTTRRINEKLFF.

This chain connects TRBV6-2 or TRBV6-3 to TRBJ1-6; 7 nucleotides match TRBD1. The CDR3 extends over 15 amino acids. Looked up from germline, CDR1 is MNHEY and CDR2 is SVGEGT. Unmatched junction bases numbered 9, after V lost 6 bases and J lost 7 bases. CDR3 coding DNA: TGTGCCAGCAGACGGGACAGCAAATCCAATTCACCCCTCCACTTT. It is translated as CASRRDSKSNSPLHF.

The genes are TRBV20-1 and TRBJ2-3; perhaps TRBD2 as D (6 bases). Germline V lookup: CDR1 DFQATT, CDR2 SNEGSKA (reference sequence). Trimming removed 5 bases from V and 1 base from J, with 16 bases in between. The CDR3 runs 15 residues. The CDR3 sequence: CSAPRGDSGTDTQYF. The CDR3 DNA reads as TGCAGTGCTCCCAGAGGGGACTCAGGCACAGATACGCAGTATTTT.